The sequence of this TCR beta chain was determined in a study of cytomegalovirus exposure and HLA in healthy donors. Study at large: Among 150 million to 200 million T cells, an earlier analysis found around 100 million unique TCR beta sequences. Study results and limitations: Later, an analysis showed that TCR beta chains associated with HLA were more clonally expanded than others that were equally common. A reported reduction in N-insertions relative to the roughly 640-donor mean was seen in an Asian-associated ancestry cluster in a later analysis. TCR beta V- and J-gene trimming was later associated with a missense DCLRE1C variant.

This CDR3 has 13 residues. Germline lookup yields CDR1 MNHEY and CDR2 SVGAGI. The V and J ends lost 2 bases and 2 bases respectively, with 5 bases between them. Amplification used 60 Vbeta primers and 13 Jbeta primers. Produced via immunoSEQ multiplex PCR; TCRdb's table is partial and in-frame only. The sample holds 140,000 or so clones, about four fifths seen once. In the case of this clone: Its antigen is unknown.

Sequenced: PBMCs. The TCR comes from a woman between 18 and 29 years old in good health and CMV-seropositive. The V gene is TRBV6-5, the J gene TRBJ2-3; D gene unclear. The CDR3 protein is CASSYEITDTQYF. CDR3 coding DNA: TGTGCCAGCAGTTACGAGATCACAGATACGCAGTATTTT.